The 22 T cell receptor beta chains in this list originate from one sample, sequenced in a study of blood T cell repertoires in COVID-19. TCRdb keeps only in-frame clones here, not all; method: immunoSEQ multiplex PCR. The sample holds some 90,000 clones, around 88% seen once. Sequenced input: peripheral blood. These receptors came from a human donor in a cohort sampled during active COVID-19.

The chain joins TRBV5-6 to TRBJ1-2, with D uncertain. Trimming took off 0 bases at V and 0 bases at J, with 12 bases between the two ends. CDR1 and CDR2 from the germline V gene are SGHDT and YYEEEE. There are 16 residues in the CDR3. The CDR3: CASSLVVSGSNYGYTF. The CDR3 DNA reads as TGTGCCAGCAGCTTGGTAGTCTCAGGATCTAACTATGGCTACACCTTC.

The chain joins TRBV27 to TRBJ2-3; 8 bases match TRBD1. V was pared by 3 bases and J by 4 bases, with 6 bases of the junction left unmatched. CDR1 and CDR2 (germline): MNHEY, SMNVEV (reference sequence). The CDR3 contains 15 residues. As DNA, the CDR3 is TGTGCCAGCAGTTTCGACAGGGGCGGCGCAGATACGCAGTATTTT. It translates to CASSFDRGGADTQYF.

This chain links TRBV28 with TRBJ2-1; D might be TRBD2 (5 bases). Trimming pared 3 bases from V and 6 bases from J, leaving 12 bases between. Germline CDR1 is MDHEN and CDR2 is SYDVKM. The CDR3 has 14 residues. The CDR3 region is CASSFTVAGNEQFF. As DNA, the CDR3 is TGTGCCAGCAGTTTTACGGTGGCGGGCAATGAGCAGTTCTTC.

About this clone: Other DNA sequences in the same sample also yield this CDR3. This chain links TRBV9 with TRBJ2-3, with 8 nucleotides matching TRBD2. The length of the CDR3 is 15 residues. Germline lookup yields CDR1 SGDLS and CDR2 YYNGEE. V lost 4 bases, J lost 3 bases, and 7 bases stayed unmatched. CDR3 sequence reads: CASSPLAERTDTQYF. The CDR3 nucleotides are TGTGCCAGCAGCCCACTAGCGGAGAGGACAGATACGCAGTATTTT. The complete variable domain, with remaining parts taken from reference TRBV9 and TRBJ2-3, reads DSGVTQTPKHLITATGQRVTLRCSPRSGDLSVYWYQQSLDQGLQFLIQYYNGEERAKGNILERFSAQQFPDLHSELNLSSLELGDSALYFCASSPLAERTDTQYFGPGTRLTVL.

This clone has just one count. The genes are TRBV5-5 and TRBJ2-1; D unresolved. V lost 0 bases and J 3 bases, leaving 10 bases between the germline ends. This CDR3 is 15 amino acids long. Per the germline V gene, CDR1 is SGHKS and CDR2 is YYEKEE (reference sequence). CDR3 nucleotides: TGTGCCAGCAGCTTGGGAGATACGAACTACAATGAGCAGTTCTTC. Residues: CASSLGDTNYNEQFF.

The chain carries TRBV28 and TRBJ1-5; the D is unclear. Trimming took 5 bases from V and 6 from J, leaving 11 bases between them. The CDR3 consists of 13 residues. The germline V gene has CDR1 MDHEN and CDR2 SYDVKM. In nucleotides, the CDR3 is TGTGCCAGCAGTCTCAGCGCACGTCAGCCCCAGCATTTT. Translated: CASSLSARQPQHF.

Regarding this clone: Other DNA sequences in the same sample also yield this CDR3. The chain has TRBV12-3 or TRBV12-4 and TRBJ1-1; the D gene is possibly TRBD1 (6 bases). The length of the CDR3 is 11 residues. Between the trimmed V and J ends, which lost 6 bases and 5 bases, there was a span of 7 bases. CDR3 DNA: TGTGCCAGCAGCCAGGGGACTGAAGCTTTCTTT. Translation gives CASSQGTEAFF.

The chain uses TRBV28 and TRBJ2-7, with D perhaps TRBD1 (6 bases). Per germline, CDR1 MDHEN and CDR2 SYDVKM. The length of the CDR3 is 14 residues. Trimming pared 1 base from V and 6 bases from J, leaving 13 bases between. The CDR3 nucleotides are TGTGCCAGCAGTTTATTCGAACAGGGTAGCGAGCAGTACTTC. Translated: CASSLFEQGSEQYF.

The chain uses TRBV6-2 or TRBV6-3 and TRBJ2-7; possibly TRBD2 for D (5 bases). Germline CDR1 MNHEY, CDR2 SVGEGT. The CDR3 spans 14 residues. V was trimmed by 6 bases and J by 3 bases, leaving 15 bases between them. The CDR3 DNA reads as TGTGCCAGCAGCTTAGGACTGGACCTCTACGAGCAGTACTTC. This encodes CASSLGLDLYEQYF.

This chain joins TRBV7-9 and TRBJ2-1, with D perhaps TRBD2 (6 bases). The germline V gene has CDR1 SEHNR and CDR2 FQNEAQ (reference sequence). The CDR3 has 13 amino acids. V was cut by 1 base and J by 15 bases, with 16 bases left in between. CDR3 sequence (DNA): TGTGCCAGCAGCTTAGATGAACTAGCAGTTATGTTCTTC. It encodes CASSLDELAVMFF.

This sequence joins TRBV11-3 and TRBJ2-7; 11 bases line up with TRBD1. The CDR3 loop spans 15 amino acids. The J segment lost 3 bases and the V segment lost 5 bases, leaving 6 bases of the junction unmatched. Per the germline V gene, CDR1 is SGHNT and CDR2 is YENEEA. CDR3 bases: TGTGCCAGCAGCCCCGGAGGGACAGGGGGCTACGAGCAGTACTTC. Encoded protein: CASSPGGTGGYEQYF.

This chain uses TRBV24-1 with TRBJ2-1; TRBD1 matches at 8 bases. Trimming removed 4 bases from V and 0 bases from J; junction bases left unmatched: 4. The CDR3 runs to 16 residues. From germline, CDR1 is KGHDR and CDR2 SFDVKD. CDR3 nucleotides: TGTGCCACCAGTGAATGGACAGGGAGCTCCTACAATGAGCAGTTCTTC. This codes for CATSEWTGSSYNEQFF.

This sequence joins TRBV5-4 and TRBJ2-4; 12 positions match TRBD1. V shed 4 bases, J shed 9 bases, and the junction held 5 bases outside the gene matches. The CDR3 loop spans 14 amino acids. The germline CDR1 and CDR2 sequences are SGHNT and YYREEE (reference sequence). For the CDR3, the DNA is TGTGCCAGCAGCCGGGACAGGGGGCAAGGCATTCAGTACTTC. Translated: CASSRDRGQGIQYF.

The CDR3 coding sequence is TGTGCCAGTAGATTACAGGGGCGAGGCAATCAGCCCCAGCATTTT. Its translation is CASRLQGRGNQPQHF. This chain links TRBV19 with TRBJ1-5; 7 positions match TRBD1. Trimming at V came to 6 bases and at J to 2 bases, leaving 7 bases not matched to a gene. Germline V gene sequence: CDR1 LNHDA, CDR2 SQIVND (reference sequence). The CDR3 has 15 residues. The whole variable domain, filled in from reference TRBV19 and TRBJ1-5, reads DGGITQSPKYLFRKEGQNVTLSCEQNLNHDAMYWYRQDPGQGLRLIYYSQIVNDFQKGDIAEGYSVSREKKESFPLTVTSAQKNPTAFYLCASRLQGRGNQPQHFGDGTRLSIL.

J is TRBJ1-1 and V is TRBV7-9; D is possibly TRBD1 (5 bases). The CDR3 length is 15 residues. The germline CDR1 and CDR2 sequences are SEHNR and FQNEAQ (reference sequence). Trimming cost V 1 base and J 0 bases, with 9 bases left between them. The CDR3 DNA follows: TGTGCCAGCAGCTTAGGACAGACCATGAACACTGAAGCTTTCTTT. Amino acids: CASSLGQTMNTEAFF.

The chain joins TRBV7-9 to TRBJ2-7, with 7 positions matching TRBD1. This CDR3 region has 13 residues. J gave up 0 bases and V 5 bases, and 1 base lay outside the gene matches. Per germline, CDR1 SEHNR and CDR2 FQNEAQ (reference sequence). The CDR3 DNA reads TGTGCCAGCAGCCGGGACAGCTCCTACGAGCAGTACTTC. It encodes CASSRDSSYEQYF.

The V gene is TRBV6-2 or TRBV6-3, the J gene TRBJ2-3; weak D call: TRBD2 (6 bases). The CDR3 totals 13 residues. Germline CDR1 MNHEY, CDR2 SVGEGT. The V end lost 2 bases, the J end lost 3 bases, and 6 bases lay between the germline ends. CDR3: CASSYGGTDTQYF. In DNA form, the CDR3 reads TGTGCCAGCAGTTACGGGGGGACAGATACGCAGTATTTT.

The table lists this clone with a few counts. The same CDR3 arises from other DNA sequences in this sample as well. The CDR3 region is CASSRGYTGELFF. CDR3 sequence (DNA): TGTGCCAGCAGTCGGGGATACACCGGGGAGCTGTTTTTT. V and J are TRBV6-2 or TRBV6-3 and TRBJ2-2; perhaps TRBD2 as D (5 bases). This CDR3 is built from 13 residues. With 5 bases removed from V and 3 bases from J, the gap between germline ends came to 7 bases. Per germline, CDR1 MNHEY and CDR2 SVGEGT.

The rearrangement joins TRBV5-4 to TRBJ1-2, with D perhaps TRBD1 (6 bases). The CDR3 has 13 amino acids. V was shortened by 2 bases and J by 8 bases, with 13 bases between the two germline ends. Germline values: CDR1 SGHNT, CDR2 YYREEE (reference sequence). The CDR3 coding sequence is TGTGCCAGCAGCTTTAACGGCGGGGGCGGCTACACCTTC. Its protein product is CASSFNGGGGYTF.

The chain couples TRBV10-3 to TRBJ2-2; no clear D. There are 14 residues in the CDR3. Trimming removed 11 bases from V and 0 bases from J, with 13 bases in between. CDR1 ENHRY and CDR2 SYGVKD come from the germline V gene. The CDR3 is CAPLQASNTGELFF. In DNA, the CDR3 is TGTGCCCCTCTCCAAGCCTCGAACACCGGGGAGCTGTTTTTT.

The rearrangement uses TRBV4-2 and TRBJ1-2; 7 nucleotides line up with TRBD1. The CDR3 contains 15 residues. Germline values: CDR1 LGHNA, CDR2 YNFKEQ. The J segment lost 5 bases and the V segment lost 4 bases, leaving 10 bases of the junction unmatched. In nucleotides, the CDR3 is TGTGCCAGCAGCCGGGATCCGGGACAGCCTTATGGCTACACCTTC. Amino acids: CASSRDPGQPYGYTF.

This chain connects TRBV27 to TRBJ2-1; 8 bases map to TRBD2. This CDR3 region has 17 residues. Germline lookup yields CDR1 MNHEY and CDR2 SMNVEV (reference sequence). Trimming cost V 4 bases and J 0 bases; bases outside gene matches: 8. For the CDR3, the DNA is TGTGCCAGCAGTTCCCTCTACGGGGGGGGCTCCTACAATGAGCAGTTCTTC. Amino acids: CASSSLYGGGSYNEQFF.